The entry below describes one T cell receptor (beta chain). The data stem from a study of blood T cell repertoires in COVID-19. Looking at the study overall: Samples representing acute and convalescent COVID-19 were sourced from the United States, Italy and Spain.

The table came from immunoSEQ multiplex PCR; TCRdb's copy has only in-frame clones and leaves some out. The sample comprises approximately 180,000 clones, roughly 87% of which are singletons, and 8% to 9.5% rests with the top ten. This receptor was obtained from a woman aged 65 to 85 with acute or convalescent COVID-19. The sample taken for sequencing was peripheral blood.

The CDR3 sequence is CASSYGGANSNQPQHF. The DNA for the CDR3 is TGTGCCAGCAGTTACGGGGGGGCGAATAGCAATCAGCCCCAGCATTTT. The chain joins TRBV6-5 to TRBJ1-5, with D possibly TRBD1 on 6 matching bases. The V gene lost 2 bases and the J gene lost 0 bases, with 11 bases spanning the gap. The germline V gene has CDR1 MNHEY and CDR2 SVGAGI. The CDR3 contains 16 residues.